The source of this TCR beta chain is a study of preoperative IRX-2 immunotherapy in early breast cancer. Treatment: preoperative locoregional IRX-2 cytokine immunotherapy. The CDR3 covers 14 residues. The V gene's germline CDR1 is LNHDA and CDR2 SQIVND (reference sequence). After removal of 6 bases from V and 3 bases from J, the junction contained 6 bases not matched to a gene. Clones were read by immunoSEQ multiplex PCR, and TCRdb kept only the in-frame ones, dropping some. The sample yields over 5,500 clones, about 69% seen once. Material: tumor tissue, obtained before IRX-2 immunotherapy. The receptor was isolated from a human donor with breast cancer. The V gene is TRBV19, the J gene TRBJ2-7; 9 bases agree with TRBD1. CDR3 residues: CASRGQGSLYEQYF. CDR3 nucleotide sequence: TGTGCCAGTAGGGGACAGGGTTCGCTCTACGAGCAGTACTTC.